Listed below are T cell receptor beta chains from one sample, sequenced in a study of T cells in tuberculosis. The method was immunoSEQ multiplex PCR; TCRdb's version includes in-frame clones alone and lacks a portion of them. The repertoire holds about 59,000 clones, with around 81% as singletons. Source material: CD1b-GMM tetramer-negative cells sorted from PBMCs. These receptors all come from an adult woman with latent tuberculosis. The CDR3 runs from the conserved cysteine through the conserved F or W. D genes are given only for firm matches. Clone size, where shown, is once, few, many, or a class for clones that have expanded.

D gene: TRBD1
CDR3 length: 17
V gene: TRBV27
clone size: NA
J gene: TRBJ2-7
CDR3 protein: CASSSHRTGVPSYEQYF
CDR3 DNA: TGTGCCAGCAGTTCTCACAGGACAGGGGTCCCATCCTACGAGCAGTACTTC

D gene: NA
CDR3 length: 13
V gene: TRBV19
clone size: NA
J gene: TRBJ2-5
CDR3 protein: CATTGSYQETQYF
CDR3 DNA: TGTGCTACTACCGGGTCGTACCAAGAGACCCAGTACTTC

D gene: NA
CDR3 length: 13
V gene: TRBV27
clone size: NA
J gene: TRBJ2-7
CDR3 protein: CASSQPGRNKQYF
CDR3 DNA: TGTGCCAGCAGTCAACCGGGGAGGAACAAGCAGTACTTC

D gene: NA
CDR3 length: 15
V gene: TRBV27
clone size: NA
J gene: TRBJ1-2
CDR3 protein: CASSREGRSLGGYTF
CDR3 DNA: TGTGCCAGCAGTCGGGAAGGGAGGTCCCTGGGGGGCTACACCTTC

D gene: NA
CDR3 length: 14
V gene: TRBV18
clone size: few
J gene: TRBJ1-2
CDR3 protein: CASSSQGGAPGYTF
CDR3 DNA: TGTGCCAGCTCATCACAGGGAGGTGCTCCTGGCTACACCTTC

D gene: NA
CDR3 length: 16
V gene: TRBV7-2
clone size: few
J gene: TRBJ2-7
CDR3 protein: CASSPSSVGVSYEQYF
CDR3 DNA: TGTGCCAGCAGCCCGTCTAGCGTCGGTGTCTCCTACGAGCAGTACTTC

D gene: TRBD2
CDR3 length: 14
V gene: TRBV4-3
clone size: NA
J gene: TRBJ2-7
CDR3 protein: CASSQRSGAYEQYF
CDR3 DNA: TGCGCCAGCAGCCAAAGGAGCGGGGCCTACGAGCAGTACTTC

D gene: TRBD2
CDR3 length: 16
V gene: TRBV7-9
clone size: NA
J gene: TRBJ2-2
CDR3 protein: CASTPTGGRAPGELFF
CDR3 DNA: TGTGCCAGCACCCCCACCGGGGGGAGGGCCCCCGGGGAGCTGTTTTTT

D gene: TRBD2
CDR3 length: 15
V gene: TRBV4-1
clone size: NA
J gene: TRBJ2-7
CDR3 protein: CASSQEVAGAGEQYF
CDR3 DNA: TGCGCCAGCAGCCAAGAGGTAGCGGGAGCTGGCGAGCAGTACTTC

D gene: TRBD2
CDR3 length: 17
V gene: TRBV7-8
clone size: few
J gene: TRBJ2-7
CDR3 protein: CASSPLAPLAGVYEQYF
CDR3 DNA: TGTGCCAGCAGCCCACTAGCACCACTAGCGGGTGTCTACGAGCAGTACTTC

D gene: NA
CDR3 length: 15
V gene: TRBV4-1
clone size: once
J gene: TRBJ1-3
CDR3 protein: CASSQEPRGGNTIYF
CDR3 DNA: TGCGCCAGCAGCCAAGAACCGCGGGGTGGAAACACCATATATTTT

D gene: NA
CDR3 length: 13
V gene: TRBV10-3
clone size: NA
J gene: TRBJ1-2
CDR3 protein: CAISVRQEDGYTF
CDR3 DNA: TGTGCCATCAGTGTGCGACAGGAGGATGGCTACACCTTC

D gene: TRBD2
CDR3 length: 14
V gene: TRBV15
clone size: NA
J gene: TRBJ2-7
CDR3 protein: CATSRMAGGQEQYF
CDR3 DNA: TGTGCCACCAGCAGGATGGCGGGAGGGCAGGAGCAGTACTTC

D gene: NA
CDR3 length: 15
V gene: TRBV14
clone size: NA
J gene: TRBJ2-7
CDR3 protein: CAGSQASLRGGEQYF
CDR3 DNA: TGTGCCGGCAGCCAAGCCTCTCTAAGAGGGGGCGAGCAGTACTTC

D gene: TRBD1
CDR3 length: 19
V gene: TRBV5-1
clone size: NA
J gene: TRBJ2-3
CDR3 protein: CASSWALGGLTHGTDTQYF
CDR3 DNA: TGCGCCAGCAGCTGGGCCCTAGGGGGCTTAACCCACGGCACAGATACGCAGTATTTT

D gene: TRBD1
CDR3 length: 15
V gene: TRBV6-1
clone size: NA
J gene: TRBJ2-7
CDR3 protein: CTSSEALGQPYEQYF
CDR3 DNA: TGTACCAGCAGTGAAGCGCTGGGACAGCCCTACGAGCAGTACTTC

D gene: TRBD2
CDR3 length: 13
V gene: TRBV10-2
clone size: NA
J gene: TRBJ2-3
CDR3 protein: CASTSGATDTQYF
CDR3 DNA: TGCGCCAGCACCAGCGGGGCCACAGATACGCAGTATTTT

D gene: NA
CDR3 length: 14
V gene: TRBV5-6
clone size: NA
J gene: TRBJ1-2
CDR3 protein: CASSLRSEGGGYTF
CDR3 DNA: TGTGCCAGCAGCTTGAGAAGTGAAGGCGGGGGCTACACCTTC

D gene: NA
CDR3 length: 16
V gene: TRBV5-1
clone size: NA
J gene: TRBJ2-3
CDR3 protein: CASSSGGEPSTDTQYF
CDR3 DNA: TGCGCCAGCAGCTCCGGGGGTGAGCCTAGCACAGATACGCAGTATTTT

D gene: TRBD2
CDR3 length: 15
V gene: TRBV5-5
clone size: NA
J gene: TRBJ2-5
CDR3 protein: CASSLGLAGAETQYF
CDR3 DNA: TGTGCCAGCAGCTTGGGACTAGCGGGAGCGGAGACCCAGTACTTC

D gene: NA
CDR3 length: 14
V gene: TRBV5-1
clone size: NA
J gene: TRBJ2-7
CDR3 protein: CASSSSGSSYEQYF
CDR3 DNA: TGCGCCAGCAGCTCCTCCGGTAGCTCCTACGAGCAGTACTTC

D gene: NA
CDR3 length: 15
V gene: TRBV7-2
clone size: once
J gene: TRBJ1-4
CDR3 protein: CASSLDHNRREKLFF
CDR3 DNA: TGTGCCAGCAGCTTAGACCACAACAGACGGGAAAAACTGTTTTTT

D gene: TRBD2
CDR3 length: 16
V gene: TRBV7-2
clone size: NA
J gene: TRBJ2-7
CDR3 protein: CASSPGTSGKIYEQYF
CDR3 DNA: TGTGCCAGCAGCCCCGGGACTAGCGGGAAAATATACGAGCAGTACTTC

D gene: NA
CDR3 length: 16
V gene: TRBV7-3
clone size: NA
J gene: TRBJ2-7
CDR3 protein: CASSLTGSSSSYEQYF
CDR3 DNA: TGTGCCAGCAGCTTAACGGGCAGTTCGAGCTCCTACGAGCAGTACTTC

D gene: TRBD1
CDR3 length: 14
V gene: TRBV27
clone size: NA
J gene: TRBJ1-2
CDR3 protein: CASRRQGLDYGYTF
CDR3 DNA: TGTGCCAGCAGGAGACAGGGCTTAGACTATGGCTACACCTTC

D gene: NA
CDR3 length: 14
V gene: TRBV7-9
clone size: NA
J gene: TRBJ1-5
CDR3 protein: CASSPGGSNQPQHF
CDR3 DNA: TGTGCCAGCAGCCCCGGGGGTAGCAATCAGCCCCAGCATTTT

D gene: NA
CDR3 length: 16
V gene: TRBV7-6
clone size: few
J gene: TRBJ1-1
CDR3 protein: CASSIRGGALVTEAFF
CDR3 DNA: TGTGCCAGCAGCATCAGAGGGGGGGCGCTGGTCACTGAAGCTTTCTTT

D gene: NA
CDR3 length: 14
V gene: TRBV11-2
clone size: NA
J gene: TRBJ2-1
CDR3 protein: CASSFRQTYNEQFF
CDR3 DNA: TGTGCCAGCAGCTTCCGCCAGACCTACAATGAGCAGTTCTTC

D gene: NA
CDR3 length: 14
V gene: TRBV19
clone size: medium-sized
J gene: TRBJ1-3
CDR3 protein: CASSPSRGGNTIYF
CDR3 DNA: TGTGCCAGTAGTCCCAGTCGAGGGGGAAACACCATATATTTT

D gene: NA
CDR3 length: 15
V gene: TRBV5-1
clone size: NA
J gene: TRBJ2-3
CDR3 protein: CASSLAGAGADTQYF
CDR3 DNA: TGCGCCAGCAGCTTGGCAGGTGCGGGGGCTGATACGCAGTATTTT

D gene: NA
CDR3 length: 13
V gene: TRBV6-5
clone size: once
J gene: TRBJ1-1
CDR3 protein: CASSPLAGTEAFF
CDR3 DNA: TGTGCCAGCAGTCCATTGGCGGGAACTGAAGCTTTCTTT

D gene: NA
CDR3 length: 14
V gene: TRBV6-5
clone size: NA
J gene: TRBJ1-3
CDR3 protein: CASSYTTREGTIYF
CDR3 DNA: TGTGCCAGCAGTTACACCACCCGGGAGGGCACCATATATTTT

D gene: TRBD2
CDR3 length: 14
V gene: TRBV10-1
clone size: NA
J gene: TRBJ2-3
CDR3 protein: CASSDSGRKNTQYF
CDR3 DNA: TGCGCCAGCAGTGACAGCGGGAGGAAAAATACGCAGTATTTT

D gene: NA
CDR3 length: 18
V gene: TRBV7-8
clone size: NA
J gene: TRBJ2-5
CDR3 protein: CASSDGVLSQRRKETQYF
CDR3 DNA: TGTGCCAGCAGCGATGGGGTTCTTAGTCAAAGGAGGAAAGAGACCCAGTACTTC

D gene: NA
CDR3 length: 15
V gene: TRBV6-5
clone size: NA
J gene: TRBJ2-7
CDR3 protein: CASSTPGLRTYEQYF
CDR3 DNA: TGTGCCAGCAGTACGCCGGGACTTAGAACCTACGAGCAGTACTTC

D gene: NA
CDR3 length: 14
V gene: TRBV7-8
clone size: NA
J gene: TRBJ2-1
CDR3 protein: CASSFQDSLDEQFF
CDR3 DNA: TGTGCCAGCAGCTTCCAAGACTCCCTCGATGAGCAGTTCTTC

D gene: NA
CDR3 length: 15
V gene: TRBV2
clone size: NA
J gene: TRBJ1-4
CDR3 protein: CASSEEDGGSEKLFF
CDR3 DNA: TGTGCCAGCAGTGAAGAGGACGGGGGGAGTGAAAAACTGTTTTTT

D gene: NA
CDR3 length: 13
V gene: TRBV7-9
clone size: NA
J gene: TRBJ2-1
CDR3 protein: CASSFSGNYEQFF
CDR3 DNA: TGTGCCAGCAGCTTCTCCGGGAATTATGAGCAGTTCTTC

D gene: NA
CDR3 length: 13
V gene: TRBV6-1
clone size: NA
J gene: TRBJ2-3
CDR3 protein: CASTAAGTDTQYF
CDR3 DNA: TGTGCCAGCACTGCCGCGGGCACAGATACGCAGTATTTT

D gene: TRBD2
CDR3 length: 16
V gene: TRBV27
clone size: NA
J gene: TRBJ2-1
CDR3 protein: CASSTSGLAGLNEQFF
CDR3 DNA: TGTGCCAGCAGTACCTCCGGACTAGCGGGACTCAATGAGCAGTTCTTC

D gene: NA
CDR3 length: 15
V gene: TRBV11-1
clone size: once
J gene: TRBJ1-1
CDR3 protein: CASSFAPDSGTEAFF
CDR3 DNA: TGTGCCAGCAGCTTCGCCCCGGACTCTGGGACTGAAGCTTTCTTT

D gene: TRBD1
CDR3 length: 12
V gene: TRBV29-1
clone size: NA
J gene: TRBJ1-2
CDR3 protein: CSVEGQGRGYTF
CDR3 DNA: TGCAGCGTTGAGGGACAGGGTCGTGGCTACACCTTC

D gene: NA
CDR3 length: 12
V gene: TRBV28
clone size: NA
J gene: TRBJ1-2
CDR3 protein: CATNQPGYGYTF
CDR3 DNA: TGTGCCACCAACCAGCCGGGCTATGGCTACACCTTC

D gene: TRBD1
CDR3 length: 14
V gene: TRBV6-1
clone size: few
J gene: TRBJ2-7
CDR3 protein: CASSAQGVSYEQYF
CDR3 DNA: TGTGCCAGCAGTGCCCAGGGGGTATCCTACGAGCAGTACTTC

D gene: TRBD1
CDR3 length: 16
V gene: TRBV5-1
clone size: NA
J gene: TRBJ2-2
CDR3 protein: CASSNRQGRSTGELFF
CDR3 DNA: TGCGCCAGCAGCAACCGACAGGGCAGGAGCACCGGGGAGCTGTTTTTT

D gene: NA
CDR3 length: 16
V gene: TRBV4-3
clone size: once
J gene: TRBJ2-1
CDR3 protein: CASSQRAGRSADEQFF
CDR3 DNA: TGCGCCAGCAGCCAACGGGCGGGACGGTCAGCTGATGAGCAGTTCTTC

D gene: NA
CDR3 length: 15
V gene: TRBV2
clone size: NA
J gene: TRBJ1-5
CDR3 protein: CASRPGSVGGQPQHF
CDR3 DNA: TGTGCCAGCAGGCCGGGGAGTGTGGGAGGGCAGCCCCAGCATTTT

D gene: NA
CDR3 length: 15
V gene: TRBV5-1
clone size: NA
J gene: TRBJ1-2
CDR3 protein: CASSLADRKEGGYTF
CDR3 DNA: TGCGCCAGCAGCTTGGCCGACAGGAAAGAAGGTGGCTACACCTTC

D gene: NA
CDR3 length: 18
V gene: TRBV29-1
clone size: NA
J gene: TRBJ2-3
CDR3 protein: CSVTLGRPGPSSTDTQYF
CDR3 DNA: TGCAGCGTGACCCTGGGGCGACCAGGTCCTTCTAGCACAGATACGCAGTATTTT

D gene: TRBD2
CDR3 length: 16
V gene: TRBV7-8
clone size: NA
J gene: TRBJ2-3
CDR3 protein: CASSFGGRTSTDTQYF
CDR3 DNA: TGTGCCAGCAGCTTTGGGGGACGGACTAGCACGGATACGCAGTATTTT

D gene: TRBD1
CDR3 length: 19
V gene: TRBV5-1
clone size: NA
J gene: TRBJ1-3
CDR3 protein: CASSLATWDRVSPGNTIYF
CDR3 DNA: TGCGCCAGCAGCTTGGCGACCTGGGACAGGGTCTCCCCTGGAAACACCATATATTTT

D gene: NA
CDR3 length: 13
V gene: TRBV30
clone size: NA
J gene: TRBJ1-4
CDR3 protein: CAWGEGAGEKLFF
CDR3 DNA: TGTGCCTGGGGGGAGGGTGCCGGTGAAAAACTGTTTTTT

D gene: NA
CDR3 length: 15
V gene: TRBV4-3
clone size: NA
J gene: TRBJ2-5
CDR3 protein: CASSQDLRGRETQYF
CDR3 DNA: TGCGCCAGCAGCCAAGATCTAAGGGGGAGAGAGACCCAGTACTTC

D gene: NA
CDR3 length: 12
V gene: TRBV6-1
clone size: NA
J gene: TRBJ2-5
CDR3 protein: CASSSQLETQYF
CDR3 DNA: TGTGCCAGCAGCTCCCAACTGGAGACCCAGTACTTC